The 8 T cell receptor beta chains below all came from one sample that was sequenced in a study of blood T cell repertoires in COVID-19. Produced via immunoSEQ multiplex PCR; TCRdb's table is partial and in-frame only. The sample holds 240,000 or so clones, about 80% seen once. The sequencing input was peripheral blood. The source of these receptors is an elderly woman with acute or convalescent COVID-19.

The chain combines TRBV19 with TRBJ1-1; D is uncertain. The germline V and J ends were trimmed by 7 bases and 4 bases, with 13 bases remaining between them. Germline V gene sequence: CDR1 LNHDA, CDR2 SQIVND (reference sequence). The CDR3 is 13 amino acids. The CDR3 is CASIPPVGTEAFF. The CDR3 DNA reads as TGTGCCAGTATTCCCCCGGTCGGCACTGAAGCTTTCTTT.

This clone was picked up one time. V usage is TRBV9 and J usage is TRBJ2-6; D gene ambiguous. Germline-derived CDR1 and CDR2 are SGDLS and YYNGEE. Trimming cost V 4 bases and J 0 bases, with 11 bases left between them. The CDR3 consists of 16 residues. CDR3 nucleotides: TGTGCCAGCAGCCCCACCCCGGGCTCTGGGGCCAACGTCCTGACTTTC. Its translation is CASSPTPGSGANVLTF.

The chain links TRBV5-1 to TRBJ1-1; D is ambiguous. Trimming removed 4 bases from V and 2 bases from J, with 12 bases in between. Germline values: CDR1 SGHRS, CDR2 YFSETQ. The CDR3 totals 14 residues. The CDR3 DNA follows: TGCGCCAGCAGCGGCCACGGGGTTAACACTGAAGCTTTCTTT. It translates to CASSGHGVNTEAFF.

In nucleotides, the CDR3 is TGTGCCAGCAAGAACCGGGACAATAATGAAAAACTGTTTTTT. It translates to CASKNRDNNEKLFF. The J gene is TRBJ1-4, the V gene TRBV6-4; TRBD1 is a possible D gene (6 bases). V shed 7 bases and J shed 4 bases, with 13 bases lying between them. Germline V gene lookup returns CDR1 MRHNA and CDR2 SNTAGT. The CDR3 has 14 residues.

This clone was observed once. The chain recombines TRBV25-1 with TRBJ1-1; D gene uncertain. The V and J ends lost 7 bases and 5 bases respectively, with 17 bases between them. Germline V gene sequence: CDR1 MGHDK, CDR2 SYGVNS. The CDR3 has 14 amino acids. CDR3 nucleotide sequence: TGTGCCAGCACCACGACTGGGTGGAGAACTGAAGCTTTCTTT. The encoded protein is CASTTTGWRTEAFF.

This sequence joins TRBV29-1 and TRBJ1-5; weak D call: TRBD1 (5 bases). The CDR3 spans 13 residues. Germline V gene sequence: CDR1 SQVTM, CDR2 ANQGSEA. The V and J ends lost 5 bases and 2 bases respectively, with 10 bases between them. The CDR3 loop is CSVSDSRNQPQHF. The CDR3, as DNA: TGCAGCGTTAGTGACAGCCGCAATCAGCCCCAGCATTTT.

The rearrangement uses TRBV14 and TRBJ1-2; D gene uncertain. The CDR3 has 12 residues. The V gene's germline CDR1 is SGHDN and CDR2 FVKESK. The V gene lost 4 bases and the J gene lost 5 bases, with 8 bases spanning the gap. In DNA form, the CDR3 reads TGTGCCAGCAGCCCCGGGGAGTATGGCTACACCTTC. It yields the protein CASSPGEYGYTF.

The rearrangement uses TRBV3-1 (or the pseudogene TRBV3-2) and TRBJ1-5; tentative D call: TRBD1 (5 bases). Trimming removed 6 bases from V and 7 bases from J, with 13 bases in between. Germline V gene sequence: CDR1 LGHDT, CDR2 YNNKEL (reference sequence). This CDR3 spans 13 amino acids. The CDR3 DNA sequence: TGTGCCAGCAGAAACCAGGGTGAGCAGCCCCAGCATTTT. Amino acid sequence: CASRNQGEQPQHF.